One and the same sample provided the 13 T cell receptor beta chains below, sequenced in a study of blood T cell repertoires in COVID-19. Sequencing used immunoSEQ multiplex PCR; TCRdb keeps in-frame clones, though not all of them. The table shows nearly 300,000 clones, with approximately 89% occurring only once. The source material was peripheral blood. These receptors were taken from a woman under 40 who had recovered from COVID-19.

J is TRBJ1-5 and V is TRBV5-4, with D maybe TRBD1 (6 bases). This CDR3 spans 15 amino acids. Looked up from germline, CDR1 is SGHNT and CDR2 is YYREEE (reference sequence). Trimming removed 0 bases at V and 7 bases at J, with 14 bases between. The CDR3 bases are TGTGCCAGCAGCTTGGCCCCAGGGGCGCGGCAGCCCCAGCATTTT. The encoded protein is CASSLAPGARQPQHF.

This chain uses TRBV7-3 with TRBJ2-1; 10 nucleotides agree with TRBD1. The CDR3 runs 15 residues. Germline CDR1 SGHTA, CDR2 FQGTGA. Trimming cost V 2 bases and J 4 bases; bases outside gene matches: 2. In DNA form, the CDR3 reads TGTGCCAGCAGCTTACAGGGACAGGGGTACAATGAGCAGTTCTTC. Amino acid sequence: CASSLQGQGYNEQFF.

The chain couples TRBV5-8 to TRBJ2-5; 9 bases match TRBD1. The CDR3 length is 14 residues. Germline-derived CDR1 and CDR2 are SGHTS and YDEGEE. V shed 4 bases and J 5 bases; nucleotides not matched to a gene: 6. The CDR3: CASSGGTGRETQYF. The DNA for the CDR3 is TGTGCCAGCAGCGGTGGGACAGGGCGGGAGACCCAGTACTTC.

The J gene is TRBJ2-2, the V gene TRBV7-9; TRBD2 matches 8 bases. With V trimmed by 5 bases and J by 7 bases, 9 bases remained unmatched. CDR3 length equals 15 residues. The V gene's germline CDR1 is SEHNR and CDR2 FQNEAQ (reference sequence). DNA for the CDR3: TGTGCCAGCAGCCGTACCGGGGGGGCGATCGGGGAGCTGTTTTTT. Translation: CASSRTGGAIGELFF. Variable domain in full (rest from reference TRBV7-9 and TRBJ2-2): DTGVSQNPRHKITKRGQNVTFRCDPISEHNRLYWYRQTLGQGPEFLTYFQNEAQLEKSRLLSDRFSAERPKGSFSTLEIQRTEQGDSAMYLCASSRTGGAIGELFFGEGSRLTVL.

The chain is built from TRBV5-4 and TRBJ2-5, with D maybe TRBD2 (7 bases). Germline V CDR1 and CDR2: SGHNT, YYREEE (reference sequence). The CDR3 consists of 16 residues. V dropped 4 bases and J dropped 1 base, with 17 bases sitting between them. DNA for the CDR3: TGTGCCAGCAGCACCCTAAGGGGGGGCCTCCAAGAGACCCAGTACTTC. Amino acids: CASSTLRGGLQETQYF.

This CDR3 is CASSLGHDRGTNIQYF. In nucleotides, the CDR3 is TGTGCCAGCAGCTTAGGTCATGACAGGGGGACGAACATTCAGTACTTC. The V call is TRBV7-9, the J call TRBJ2-4; 9 bases are shared with TRBD1. The CDR3 extends over 16 amino acids. CDR1 is SEHNR, CDR2 FQNEAQ, per germline (reference sequence). V trimming: 1 base; J trimming: 7 bases; junction bases outside the gene matches: 8.

The chain employs TRBV5-1 and TRBJ2-7; TRBD1 aligns across 10 bases. Germline CDR1 and CDR2: SGHRS and YFSETQ. V dropped 4 bases and J dropped 9; count of bases not matched to a gene: 7. The CDR3 totals 13 residues. CDR3 nucleotides: TGCGCCAGCAGCGCGGACAGGGGGTATGGGCAGTACTTC. Amino acid sequence: CASSADRGYGQYF. The full variable domain, rest sourced from reference TRBV5-1 and TRBJ2-7, is KAGVTQTPRYLIKTRGQQVTLSCSPISGHRSVSWYQQTPGQGLQFLFEYFSETQRNKGNFPGRFSGRQFSNSRSEMNVSTLELGDSALYLCASSADRGYGQYFGPGTRLTVT.

The gene calls are TRBV5-1 and TRBJ2-1; 7 bases align to TRBD2. The CDR3 has 13 amino acids. The V segment lost 2 bases and the J segment 7 bases; nucleotides outside the gene matches: 3. Germline V gives CDR1 SGHRS, CDR2 YFSETQ. CDR3 residues: CASSFGTINEQFF. CDR3 DNA: TGCGCCAGCAGCTTTGGGACTATTAATGAGCAGTTCTTC.

The chain has TRBV10-3 and TRBJ2-5; TRBD1 agrees at 10 bases. This CDR3 is built from 15 residues. The J segment lost 2 bases and the V segment lost 4 bases, leaving 4 bases of the junction unmatched. Germline CDR1 and CDR2: ENHRY and SYGVKD. CDR3 nucleotides: TGTGCCATCAGTGGGACAGGGGGAACTCAAGAGACCCAGTACTTC. This translates into CAISGTGGTQETQYF.

V gene TRBV28 combines with J gene TRBJ2-2, with 8 bases fitting TRBD1. The CDR3 consists of 13 residues. Germline CDR1 and CDR2: MDHEN and SYDVKM. Unmatched junction bases numbered 3, after V lost 5 bases and J lost 7 bases. CDR3 region: CASSNRGIGELFF. As DNA, the CDR3 is TGTGCCAGCAGTAACAGGGGGATCGGGGAGCTGTTTTTT.

The genes are TRBV2 and TRBJ1-1; 7 positions agree with TRBD1. The V and J ends lost 9 bases and 5 bases, in that order; junction bases with no gene match: 9. Germline V gives CDR1 SNHLY, CDR2 FYNNEI. This CDR3 is built from 13 residues. The CDR3 region is CASCVDRDTEAFF. The CDR3 coding sequence is TGTGCCAGTTGTGTAGACAGGGATACTGAAGCTTTCTTT.

The chain employs TRBV5-1 and TRBJ1-1, with TRBD1 matching over 9 bases. Trimming cost V 3 bases and J 0 bases; bases outside gene matches: 15. The CDR3 length is 19 residues. The germline V gene has CDR1 SGHRS and CDR2 YFSETQ. CDR3 loop: CASSSPKNRGPDLNTEAFF. CDR3 in DNA: TGCGCCAGCAGCTCCCCAAAAAACAGGGGGCCAGATTTGAACACTGAAGCTTTCTTT.

The table lists this clone with a few counts. The gene calls are TRBV5-5 and TRBJ2-3; the D gene is possibly TRBD2 (5 bases). Trimming took off 1 base at V and 0 bases at J, with 9 bases between the two ends. The germline V gene encodes CDR1 SGHKS and CDR2 YYEKEE (reference sequence). CDR3 length: 15 residues. This CDR3 is CASSLKGGSTDTQYF. Here the CDR3 DNA reads TGTGCCAGCAGCTTGAAAGGAGGTAGCACAGATACGCAGTATTTT.